This T cell receptor (beta chain) was recovered during a study of blood T cell repertoires in COVID-19. About the research overall: COVID-19 samples from acute and convalescent phases originated in the United States, Italy and Spain.

Authors' processing steps: Counts of nucleated cells, estimated from reference gene primer amplification, were obtained. This table comes from immunoSEQ multiplex PCR, and its TCRdb copy is limited to in-frame clones, with some not included. V and J calls and clone size are those listed in that table; D and trimming were worked out from the DNA. This table has roughly 160,000 clones, approximately 81% appearing once. Germline V gene data show CDR1 as SGHRS and CDR2 as YFSETQ. The CDR3 is 15 residues long. The junction had 6 bases not matched to a gene; V was cut back by 5 bases and J by 0 bases. Sequenced sample: peripheral blood. The TCR was taken from a woman of 80 years or more with active or convalescent COVID-19. The chain combines TRBV5-1 with TRBJ2-7; TRBD1 matches 9 bases. The CDR3 nucleotides read TGCGCCAGCAGACCTCGGACAGGGGACTCCTACGAGCAGTACTTC. Translation gives CASRPRTGDSYEQYF.